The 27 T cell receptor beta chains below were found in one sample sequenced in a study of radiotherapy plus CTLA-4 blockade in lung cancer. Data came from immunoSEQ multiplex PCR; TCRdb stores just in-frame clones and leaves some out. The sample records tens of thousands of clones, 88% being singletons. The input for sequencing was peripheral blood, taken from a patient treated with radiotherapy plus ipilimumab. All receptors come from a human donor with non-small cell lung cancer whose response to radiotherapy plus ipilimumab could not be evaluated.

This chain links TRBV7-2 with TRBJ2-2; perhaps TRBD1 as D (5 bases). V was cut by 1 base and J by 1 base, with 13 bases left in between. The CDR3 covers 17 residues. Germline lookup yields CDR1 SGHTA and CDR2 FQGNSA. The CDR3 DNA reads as TGTGCCAGCAGCTTAGTATTTGGTAGGGGGAACACCGGGGAGCTGTTTTTT. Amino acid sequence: CASSLVFGRGNTGELFF.

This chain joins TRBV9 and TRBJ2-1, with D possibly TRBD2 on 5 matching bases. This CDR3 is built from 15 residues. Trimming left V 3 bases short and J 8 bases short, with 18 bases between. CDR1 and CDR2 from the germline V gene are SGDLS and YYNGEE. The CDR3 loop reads CASSAPPGMADEQFF. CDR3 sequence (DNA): TGTGCCAGCAGCGCCCCCCCGGGAATGGCCGATGAGCAGTTCTTC.

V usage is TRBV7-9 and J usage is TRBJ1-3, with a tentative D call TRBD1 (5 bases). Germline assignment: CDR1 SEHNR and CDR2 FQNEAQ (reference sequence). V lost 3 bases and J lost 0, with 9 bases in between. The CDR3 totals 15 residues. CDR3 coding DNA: TGTGCCAGCAGCTTTCAGGGCCGCTCTGGAAACACCATATATTTT. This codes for CASSFQGRSGNTIYF.

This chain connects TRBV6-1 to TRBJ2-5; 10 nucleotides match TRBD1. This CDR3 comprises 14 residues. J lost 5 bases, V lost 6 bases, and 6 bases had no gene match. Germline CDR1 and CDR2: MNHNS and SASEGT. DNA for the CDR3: TGTGCCAGCAGGGGACAGGGGCAGGCGGAGACCCAGTACTTC. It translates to CASRGQGQAETQYF.

CDR3 residues: CASSWDSPNEKLFF. The DNA for the CDR3 is TGCGCCAGCAGCTGGGACAGTCCCAATGAAAAACTGTTTTTT. J is TRBJ1-4 and V is TRBV5-1; 7 nucleotides agree with TRBD1. Germline V gives CDR1 SGHRS, CDR2 YFSETQ. Trimming removed 3 bases from V and 5 bases from J; junction bases left unmatched: 4. This CDR3 has 14 amino acids. Variable domain in full (rest from reference TRBV5-1 and TRBJ1-4): KAGVTQTPRYLIKTRGQQVTLSCSPISGHRSVSWYQQTPGQGLQFLFEYFSETQRNKGNFPGRFSGRQFSNSRSEMNVSTLELGDSALYLCASSWDSPNEKLFFGSGTQLSVL.

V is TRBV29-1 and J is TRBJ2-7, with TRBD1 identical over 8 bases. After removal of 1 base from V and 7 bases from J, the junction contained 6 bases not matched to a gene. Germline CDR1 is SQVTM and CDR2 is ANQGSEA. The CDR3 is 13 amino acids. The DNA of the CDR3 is TGCAGCGTTGAAGGGCAGGGGGCGGCAGAGCAGTACTTC. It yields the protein CSVEGQGAAEQYF.

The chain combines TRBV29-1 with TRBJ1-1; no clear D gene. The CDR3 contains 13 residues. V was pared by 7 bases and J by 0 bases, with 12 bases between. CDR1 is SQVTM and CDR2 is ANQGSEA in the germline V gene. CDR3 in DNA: TGCAGCGCGATGGGAGAGGTGAACACTGAAGCTTTCTTT. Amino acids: CSAMGEVNTEAFF. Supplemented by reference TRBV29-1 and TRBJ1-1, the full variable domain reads SAVISQKPSRDICQRGTSLTIQCQVDSQVTMMFWYRQQPGQSLTLIATANQGSEATYESGFVIDKFPISRPNLTFSTLTVSNMSPEDSSIYLCSAMGEVNTEAFFGQGTRLTVV.

The CDR3 region has the DNA TGTGCCAGCAGTACCCCCGGAGGGCTGGGGGGCACAGATACGCAGTATTTT. Translating it yields CASSTPGGLGGTDTQYF. The rearrangement links TRBV28 to TRBJ2-3, with a weak D call TRBD2 (6 bases). Per the germline V gene, CDR1 is MDHEN and CDR2 is SYDVKM. Trimming removed 5 bases from V and 1 base from J, with 19 bases in between. The CDR3 sequence is 17 residues long.

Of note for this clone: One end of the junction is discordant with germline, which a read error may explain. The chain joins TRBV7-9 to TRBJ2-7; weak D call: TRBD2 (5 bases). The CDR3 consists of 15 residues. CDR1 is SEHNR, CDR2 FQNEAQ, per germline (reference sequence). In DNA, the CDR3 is TGTGCCAGCACCTTAGGGCCGGAAGAGGGCTACGAGCAGTACTTC. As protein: CASTLGPEEGYEQYF. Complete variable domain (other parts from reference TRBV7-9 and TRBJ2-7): DTGVSQNPRHKITKRGQNVTFRCDPISEHNRLYWYRQTLGQGPEFLTYFQNEAQLEKSRLLSDRFSAERPKGSFSTLEIQRTEQGDSAMYLCASTLGPEEGYEQYFGPGTRLTVT.

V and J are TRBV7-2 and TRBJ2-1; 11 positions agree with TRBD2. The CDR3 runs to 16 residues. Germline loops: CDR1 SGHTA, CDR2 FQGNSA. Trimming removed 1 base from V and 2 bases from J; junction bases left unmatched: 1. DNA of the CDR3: TGTGCCAGCAGCTTAGGGACTAGCGGGCCCTACAATGAGCAGTTCTTC. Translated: CASSLGTSGPYNEQFF.

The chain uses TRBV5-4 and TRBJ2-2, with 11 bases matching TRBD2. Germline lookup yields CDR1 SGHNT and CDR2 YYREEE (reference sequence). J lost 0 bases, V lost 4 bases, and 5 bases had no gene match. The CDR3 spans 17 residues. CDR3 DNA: TGTGCCAGCAGCACCAGACTAGCGGGGTCGAACACCGGGGAGCTGTTTTTT. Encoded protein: CASSTRLAGSNTGELFF.

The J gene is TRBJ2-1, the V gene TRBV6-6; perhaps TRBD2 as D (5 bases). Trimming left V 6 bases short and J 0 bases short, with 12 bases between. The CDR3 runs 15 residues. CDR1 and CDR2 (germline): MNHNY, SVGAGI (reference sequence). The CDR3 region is CASRGGFSSYNEQFF. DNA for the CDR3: TGTGCCAGCAGGGGCGGGTTTAGCTCCTACAATGAGCAGTTCTTC.

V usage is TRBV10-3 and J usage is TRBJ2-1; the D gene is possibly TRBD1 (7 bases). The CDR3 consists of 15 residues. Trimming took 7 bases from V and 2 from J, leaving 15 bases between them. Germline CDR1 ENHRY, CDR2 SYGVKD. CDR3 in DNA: TGTGCCATCAAGGAGGGGGCCACTCCCTACAATGAGCAGTTCTTC. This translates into CAIKEGATPYNEQFF.

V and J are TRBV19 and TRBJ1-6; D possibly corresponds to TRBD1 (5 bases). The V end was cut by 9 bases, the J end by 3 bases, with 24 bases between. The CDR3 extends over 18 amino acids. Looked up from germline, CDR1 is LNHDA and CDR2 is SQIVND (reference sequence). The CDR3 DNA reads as TGTGCCAGCCGGGGGGGGTCCAGGTCCCAACTCTATAATTCACCCCTCCACTTT. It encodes CASRGGSRSQLYNSPLHF.

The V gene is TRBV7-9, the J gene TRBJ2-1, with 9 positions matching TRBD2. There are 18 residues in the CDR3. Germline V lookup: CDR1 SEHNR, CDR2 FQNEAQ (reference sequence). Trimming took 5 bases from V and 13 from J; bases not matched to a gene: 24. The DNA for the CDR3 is TGTGCCAGCAGCCAAGGGACGGGGTGGCTAGCGGGACAAGAAATACAGTTCTTC. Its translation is CASSQGTGWLAGQEIQFF.

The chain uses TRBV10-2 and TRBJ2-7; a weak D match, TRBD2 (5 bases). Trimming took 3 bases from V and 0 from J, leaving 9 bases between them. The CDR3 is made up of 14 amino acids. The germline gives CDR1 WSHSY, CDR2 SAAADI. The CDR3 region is CASSDHRGSYEQYF. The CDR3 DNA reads TGCGCCAGCAGTGACCACCGGGGCTCCTACGAGCAGTACTTC.

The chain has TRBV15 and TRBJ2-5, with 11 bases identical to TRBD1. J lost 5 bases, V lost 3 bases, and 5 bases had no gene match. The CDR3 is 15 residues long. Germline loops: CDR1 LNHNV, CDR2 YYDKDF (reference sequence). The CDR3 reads CATSRTGQGVETQYF. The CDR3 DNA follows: TGTGCCACCAGCAGGACGGGACAGGGGGTGGAGACCCAGTACTTC.

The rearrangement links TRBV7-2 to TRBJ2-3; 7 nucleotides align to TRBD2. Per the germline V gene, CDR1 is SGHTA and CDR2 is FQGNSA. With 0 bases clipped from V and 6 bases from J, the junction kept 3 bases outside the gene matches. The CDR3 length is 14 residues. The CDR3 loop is CASSLAGGIDTQYF. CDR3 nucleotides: TGTGCCAGCAGCTTAGCGGGGGGGATTGATACGCAGTATTTT.

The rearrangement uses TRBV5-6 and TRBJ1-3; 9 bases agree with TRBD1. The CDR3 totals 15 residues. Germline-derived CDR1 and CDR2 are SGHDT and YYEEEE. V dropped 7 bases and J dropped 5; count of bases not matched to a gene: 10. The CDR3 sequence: CASFEDRGGRNTIYF. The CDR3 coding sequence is TGTGCCAGCTTTGAGGACAGGGGAGGCCGAAACACCATATATTTT.

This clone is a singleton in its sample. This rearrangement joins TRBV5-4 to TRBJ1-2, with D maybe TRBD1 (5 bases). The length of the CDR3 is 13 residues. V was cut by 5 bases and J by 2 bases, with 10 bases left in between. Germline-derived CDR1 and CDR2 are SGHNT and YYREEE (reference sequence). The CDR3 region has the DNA TGTGCCAGCAGTAGAGACAGAAACTATGGCTACACCTTC. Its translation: CASSRDRNYGYTF.

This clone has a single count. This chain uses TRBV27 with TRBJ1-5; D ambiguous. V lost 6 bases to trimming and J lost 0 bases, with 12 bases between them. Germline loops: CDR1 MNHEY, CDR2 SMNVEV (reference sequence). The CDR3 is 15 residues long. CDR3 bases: TGTGCCAGCAGGGCATATCCATATAGCAATCAGCCCCAGCATTTT. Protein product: CASRAYPYSNQPQHF.

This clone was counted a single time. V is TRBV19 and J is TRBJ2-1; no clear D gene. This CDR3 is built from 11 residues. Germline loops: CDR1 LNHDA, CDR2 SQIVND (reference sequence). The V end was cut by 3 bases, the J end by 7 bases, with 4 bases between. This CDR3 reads CASSMLNEQFF. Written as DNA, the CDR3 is TGTGCCAGTAGTATGTTAAATGAGCAGTTCTTC.

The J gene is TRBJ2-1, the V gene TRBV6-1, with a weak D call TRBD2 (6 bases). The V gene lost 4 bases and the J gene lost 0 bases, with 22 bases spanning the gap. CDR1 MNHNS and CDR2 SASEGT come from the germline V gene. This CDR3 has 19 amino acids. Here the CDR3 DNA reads TGTGCCAGCAGTGGGCCCAACCCAATGGGGACTGTCTCCTACAATGAGCAGTTCTTC. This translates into CASSGPNPMGTVSYNEQFF.

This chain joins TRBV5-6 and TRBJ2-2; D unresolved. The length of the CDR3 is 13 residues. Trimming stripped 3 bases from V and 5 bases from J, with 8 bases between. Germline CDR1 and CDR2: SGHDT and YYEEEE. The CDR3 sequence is CASSYEVTGELFF. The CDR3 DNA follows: TGTGCCAGCAGCTATGAGGTTACCGGGGAGCTGTTTTTT.

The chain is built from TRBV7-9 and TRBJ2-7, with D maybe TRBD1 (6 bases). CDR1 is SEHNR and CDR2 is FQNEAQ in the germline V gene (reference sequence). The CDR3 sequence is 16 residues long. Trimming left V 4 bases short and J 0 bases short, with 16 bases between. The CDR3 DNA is TGTGCCAGCAGCTACCCTCAGGGGACGAGCTCCTACGAGCAGTACTTC. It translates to CASSYPQGTSSYEQYF.

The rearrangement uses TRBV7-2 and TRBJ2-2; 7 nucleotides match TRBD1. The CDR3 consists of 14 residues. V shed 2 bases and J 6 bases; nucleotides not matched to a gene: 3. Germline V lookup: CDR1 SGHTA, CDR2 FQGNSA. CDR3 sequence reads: CASSLLRGPGELFF. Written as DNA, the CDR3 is TGTGCCAGCAGCTTACTAAGGGGGCCCGGGGAGCTGTTTTTT.

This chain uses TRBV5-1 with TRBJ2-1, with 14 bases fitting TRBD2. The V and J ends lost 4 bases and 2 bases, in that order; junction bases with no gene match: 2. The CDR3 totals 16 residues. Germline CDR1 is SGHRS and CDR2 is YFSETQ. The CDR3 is CASSGGLAGAYNEQFF. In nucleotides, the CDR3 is TGCGCCAGCAGCGGGGGACTAGCGGGAGCCTACAATGAGCAGTTCTTC.